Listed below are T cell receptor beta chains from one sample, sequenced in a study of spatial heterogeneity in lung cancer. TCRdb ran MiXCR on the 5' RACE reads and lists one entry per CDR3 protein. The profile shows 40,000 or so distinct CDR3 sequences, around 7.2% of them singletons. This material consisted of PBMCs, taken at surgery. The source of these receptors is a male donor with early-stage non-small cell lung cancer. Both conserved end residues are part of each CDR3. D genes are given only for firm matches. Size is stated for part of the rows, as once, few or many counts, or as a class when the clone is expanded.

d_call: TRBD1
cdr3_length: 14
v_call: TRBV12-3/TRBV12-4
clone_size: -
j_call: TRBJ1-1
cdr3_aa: CASSHRGTNTEAFF
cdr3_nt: TGTGCCAGCAGCCACAGGGGCACGAACACTGAAGCTTTCTTT

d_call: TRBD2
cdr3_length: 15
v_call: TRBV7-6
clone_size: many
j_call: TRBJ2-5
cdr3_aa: CASSLETSGKETQYF
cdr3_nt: TGTGCCAGCAGCTTAGAGACTAGCGGCAAGGAGACCCAGTACTTC

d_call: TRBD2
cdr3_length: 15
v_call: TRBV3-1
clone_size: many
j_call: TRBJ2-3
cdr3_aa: CASSPGLAFPDTQYF
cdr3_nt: TGTGCCAGCAGCCCTGGACTAGCGTTCCCAGATACGCAGTATTTT

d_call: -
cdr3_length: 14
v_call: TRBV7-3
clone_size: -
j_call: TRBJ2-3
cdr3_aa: CASSLTPWVDTQYF
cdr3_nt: TGTGCCAGCAGCTTAACCCCCTGGGTAGATACGCAGTATTTT

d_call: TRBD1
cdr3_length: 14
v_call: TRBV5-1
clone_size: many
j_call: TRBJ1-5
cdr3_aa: CASSFGTGNQPQHF
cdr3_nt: TGCGCCAGCAGCTTCGGGACAGGAAATCAGCCCCAGCATTTT

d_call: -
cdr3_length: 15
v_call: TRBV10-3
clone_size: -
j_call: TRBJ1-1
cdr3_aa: CAISEEARLNTEAFF
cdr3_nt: TGTGCCATCAGTGAAGAGGCACGCTTGAACACTGAAGCTTTCTTT

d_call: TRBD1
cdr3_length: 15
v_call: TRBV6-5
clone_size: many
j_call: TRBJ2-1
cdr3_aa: CASSYQRDRGSEQFF
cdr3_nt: TGTGCCAGCAGTTACCAACGGGACAGGGGTTCGGAGCAGTTCTTC

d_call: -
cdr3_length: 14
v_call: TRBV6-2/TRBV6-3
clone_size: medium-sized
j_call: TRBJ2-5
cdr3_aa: CASSYRPYQETQYF
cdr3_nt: TGTGCCAGCAGTTACCGCCCGTACCAAGAGACCCAGTACTTC

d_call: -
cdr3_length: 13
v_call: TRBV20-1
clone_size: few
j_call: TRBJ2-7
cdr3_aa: CSATSDTNYEQYF
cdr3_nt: TGCAGTGCTACTTCGGACACAAACTACGAGCAGTACTTC

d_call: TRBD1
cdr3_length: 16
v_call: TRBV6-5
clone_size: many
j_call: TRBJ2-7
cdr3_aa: CASSSVPGQGSYEQYF
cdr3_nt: TGTGCCAGCAGTTCTGTCCCGGGACAGGGGTCCTACGAGCAGTACTTC

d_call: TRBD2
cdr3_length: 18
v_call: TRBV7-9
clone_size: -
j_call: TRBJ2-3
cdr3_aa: CASSLARGGPVFGDTQYF
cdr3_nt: TGTGCCAGCAGCTTAGCGCGGGGGGGCCCGGTGTTTGGAGATACGCAGTATTTT